The 10 T cell receptor beta chains in this list originate from one sample, sequenced in a study of response to subunit inactivated influenza vaccine. TCRdb itself ran the RT-PCR reads through MiXCR, one entry per CDR3 protein. The sample includes approximately 480,000 distinct CDR3 sequences, about a tenth of them seen just once. Sequenced here: PBMCs from blood, sampled around seven weeks after vaccination. The receptors were gathered from a man aged 50-60 years who received an inactivated influenza vaccine.

The chain joins TRBV20-1 to TRBJ1-6; tentatively, D is TRBD1 (5 bases). V was shortened by 1 base and J by 4 bases, with 8 bases between the two germline ends. This CDR3 has 14 amino acids. Germline V gene sequence: CDR1 DFQATT, CDR2 SNEGSKA (reference sequence). The CDR3 sequence is CSARGQIYNSPLHF. CDR3 bases: TGCAGTGCTAGAGGACAGATTTATAATTCACCCCTCCACTTT.

This clonotype has a handful of counts. The chain is built from TRBV12-3 or TRBV12-4 and TRBJ1-3; possible D gene TRBD1, 6 bases. With 0 bases removed from V and 0 bases from J, the gap between germline ends came to 12 bases. The CDR3 spans 17 residues. The CDR3 region is CASSLAATGLSGNTIYF. DNA for the CDR3: TGTGCCAGCAGTTTAGCGGCGACAGGCCTCTCTGGAAACACCATATATTTT.

Ten or more counts support this clonotype. V is TRBV3-1 and J is TRBJ1-6, with D hard to call. The CDR3 covers 14 residues. V lost 3 bases to trimming and J lost 7 bases, with 10 bases between them. Germline assignment: CDR1 LGHDT and CDR2 YNNKEL (reference sequence). The CDR3 DNA reads TGTGCCAGCAGCCAGGGCCCAGCGAATTCACCCCTCCACTTT. It translates to CASSQGPANSPLHF.

The chain recombines TRBV6-2 or TRBV6-3 with TRBJ2-7; D is undetermined. Germline V lookup: CDR1 MNHEY, CDR2 SVGEGT. CDR3 length: 13 residues. V lost 2 bases, J lost 3 bases, and 8 bases lay in between. CDR3 coding DNA: TGTGCCAGCAGTTACACGGATCTCTACGAGCAGTACTTC. It is translated as CASSYTDLYEQYF.

This clonotype was detected a few times. The chain links TRBV6-1 to TRBJ1-4, with a weak D call TRBD1 (6 bases). The V and J ends lost 7 bases and 0 bases respectively, with 12 bases between them. CDR1 and CDR2 from the germline V gene are MNHNS and SASEGT. The CDR3 runs to 15 residues. The CDR3 DNA reads TGTGCCAGCACCCCGACAGGAGCAACTAATGAAAAACTGTTTTTT. Translating it yields CASTPTGATNEKLFF.

This clonotype was observed at least ten times. This chain links TRBV6-1 with TRBJ1-1; D unresolved. Trimming shortened V by 6 bases and J by 1 base, and 15 bases separated the two germline ends. Germline CDR1 and CDR2: MNHNS and SASEGT. The CDR3 contains 15 residues. CDR3 DNA sequence: TGTGCCAGCAGCCCCCGCGGCAGATCGAACACTGAAGCTTTCTTT. It specifies CASSPRGRSNTEAFF.

The genes are TRBV7-2 and TRBJ2-4, with 7 bases fitting TRBD1. The V gene end was trimmed by 0 bases and the J gene end by 5 bases; junction bases not matched to a gene: 7. Germline lookup yields CDR1 SGHTA and CDR2 FQGNSA. The CDR3 runs 16 residues. The CDR3 here is CASSLASLGTENIQYF. CDR3 in DNA: TGTGCCAGCAGCTTAGCTTCGCTTGGGACAGAAAACATTCAGTACTTC.

This chain uses TRBV14 with TRBJ1-1, with D possibly matching TRBD1 (5 bases). The germline CDR1 and CDR2 sequences are SGHDN and FVKESK. The germline V and J ends were trimmed by 8 bases and 0 bases, with 10 bases remaining between them. This CDR3 has 13 residues. The CDR3 spells CASQEGLNTEAFF. In DNA, the CDR3 is TGTGCCAGCCAAGAGGGGTTGAACACTGAAGCTTTCTTT.

This clonotype was observed a few times. J is TRBJ2-2 and V is TRBV10-3; 7 nucleotides agree with TRBD1. Germline loops: CDR1 ENHRY, CDR2 SYGVKD. The CDR3 is 14 amino acids. Losses at the gene ends were 7 bases for V and 4 bases for J; bases not matched to a gene: 6. CDR3 in amino acids: CAINEGAGTGELFF. The CDR3 DNA sequence: TGTGCCATCAACGAGGGGGCCGGCACCGGGGAGCTGTTTTTT.

V usage is TRBV29-1 and J usage is TRBJ2-5; TRBD1 agrees at 9 bases. The germline V gene encodes CDR1 SQVTM and CDR2 ANQGSEA. The junction had 13 bases not matched to a gene; V was cut back by 7 bases and J by 4 bases. This CDR3 contains 15 residues. The CDR3 is CSAGELQGALETQYF. The CDR3 DNA reads TGCAGCGCGGGGGAGCTACAGGGGGCTTTAGAGACCCAGTACTTC. The complete variable domain, with remaining parts taken from reference TRBV29-1 and TRBJ2-5, reads SAVISQKPSRDICQRGTSLTIQCQVDSQVTMMFWYRQQPGQSLTLIATANQGSEATYESGFVIDKFPISRPNLTFSTLTVSNMSPEDSSIYLCSAGELQGALETQYFGPGTRLLVL.